The source of this T cell receptor beta chain is a study of T cells in Graves' hyperthyroidism and ophthalmopathy. Regions amplified from RNA transcripts were the TCR beta CDR3 regions. RT-PCR in the first round (using the HTBI primer set) targeted the TCR CDR3. TCRdb fed the multiplex PCR reads into MiXCR, producing one record per CDR3 protein. The table shows approximately 590,000 distinct CDR3 sequences, with about 45% occurring only once. Sequenced sample: peripheral blood or thyroid tissue (not recorded which). This sequence originates from a woman aged 18-29 years with Graves' hyperthyroidism.

The CDR3: CASSLLGGSGGIANQPQHF. CDR3 coding DNA: TGTGCCAGCAGTTTATTGGGGGGTAGCGGCGGCATAGCGAATCAGCCCCAGCATTTT. The chain combines TRBV25-1 with TRBJ1-5; D may be TRBD1 (5 bases). This CDR3 is 19 amino acids long. Looked up from germline, CDR1 is MGHDK and CDR2 is SYGVNS. V lost 5 bases and J lost 4, with 27 bases in between.